This TCR beta chain was captured in a study of blood T cell repertoires in COVID-19. With 0 bases removed from V and 3 bases from J, the gap between germline ends came to 15 bases. CDR3 size: 17 residues. Repertoires were generated with immunoSEQ multiplex PCR, while TCRdb's copy carries only in-frame clones and drops some. Of around 150,000 clones detected, around four fifths appear once; the ten largest clones hold 6.2%. This clone was seen once. The origin of this receptor is a woman aged 40 to 49 who had recovered from COVID-19. Input material: PBMCs or T cells enriched from blood (not recorded which). This sequence joins TRBV23-1 and TRBJ1-5; D unclear. TRBV23-1 qualifies as an ORF whose function is uncertain. CDR3 region: CASSQSRASGINQPQHF. In DNA, the CDR3 is TGCGCCAGCAGTCAATCGCGCGCCTCGGGGATCAATCAGCCCCAGCATTTT.